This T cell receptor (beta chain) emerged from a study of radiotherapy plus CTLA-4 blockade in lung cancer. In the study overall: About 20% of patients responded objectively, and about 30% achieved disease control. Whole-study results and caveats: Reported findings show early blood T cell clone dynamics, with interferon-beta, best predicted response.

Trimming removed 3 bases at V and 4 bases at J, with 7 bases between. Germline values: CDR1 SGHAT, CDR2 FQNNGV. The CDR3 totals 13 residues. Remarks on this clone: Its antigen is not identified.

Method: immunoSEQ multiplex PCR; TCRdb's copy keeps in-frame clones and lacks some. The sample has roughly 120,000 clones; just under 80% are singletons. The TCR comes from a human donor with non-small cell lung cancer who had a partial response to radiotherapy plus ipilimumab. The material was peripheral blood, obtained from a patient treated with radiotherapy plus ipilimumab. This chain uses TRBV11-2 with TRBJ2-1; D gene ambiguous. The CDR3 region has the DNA TGTGCCAGCAGCTTCCAACAGTACAATGAGCAGTTCTTC. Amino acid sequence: CASSFQQYNEQFF.